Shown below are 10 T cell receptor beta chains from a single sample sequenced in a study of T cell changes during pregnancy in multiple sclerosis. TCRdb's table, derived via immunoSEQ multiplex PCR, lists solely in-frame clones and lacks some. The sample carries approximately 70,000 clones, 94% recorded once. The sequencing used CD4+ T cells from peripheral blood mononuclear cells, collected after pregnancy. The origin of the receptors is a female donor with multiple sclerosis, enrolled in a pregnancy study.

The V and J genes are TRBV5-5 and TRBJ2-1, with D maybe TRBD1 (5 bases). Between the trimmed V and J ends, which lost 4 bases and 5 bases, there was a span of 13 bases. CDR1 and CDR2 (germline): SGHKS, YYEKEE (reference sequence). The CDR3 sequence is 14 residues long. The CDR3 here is CASSRGPLDNEQFF. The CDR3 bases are TGTGCCAGCAGCAGGGGTCCCCTTGACAATGAGCAGTTCTTC.

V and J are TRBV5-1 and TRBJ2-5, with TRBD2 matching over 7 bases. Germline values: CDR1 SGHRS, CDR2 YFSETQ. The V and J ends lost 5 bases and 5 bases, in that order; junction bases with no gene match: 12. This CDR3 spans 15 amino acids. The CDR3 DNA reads TGCGCCAGCAGGATAAGCGGGGCGGTGGTGGAGACCCAGTACTTC. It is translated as CASRISGAVVETQYF.

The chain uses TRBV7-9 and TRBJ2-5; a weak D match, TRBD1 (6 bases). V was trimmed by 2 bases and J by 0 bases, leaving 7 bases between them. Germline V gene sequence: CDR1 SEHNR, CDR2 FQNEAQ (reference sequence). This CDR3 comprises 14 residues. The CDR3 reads CASSLTGNQETQYF. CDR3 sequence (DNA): TGTGCCAGCAGCTTAACAGGGAACCAAGAGACCCAGTACTTC.

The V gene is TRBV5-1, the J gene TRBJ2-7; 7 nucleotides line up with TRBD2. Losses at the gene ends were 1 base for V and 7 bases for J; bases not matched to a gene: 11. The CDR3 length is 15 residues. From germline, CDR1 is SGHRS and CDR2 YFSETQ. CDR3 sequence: CASSLWGRAGEEQYF. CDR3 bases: TGCGCCAGCAGCTTGTGGGGGAGGGCCGGGGAAGAGCAGTACTTC.

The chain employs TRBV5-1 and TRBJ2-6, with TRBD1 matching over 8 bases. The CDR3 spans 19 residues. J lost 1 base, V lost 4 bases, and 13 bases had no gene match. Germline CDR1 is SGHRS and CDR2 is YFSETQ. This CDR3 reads CASSVAGTGGASGANVLTF. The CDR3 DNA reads TGCGCCAGCAGCGTGGCAGGGACAGGAGGTGCGTCTGGGGCCAACGTCCTGACTTTC.

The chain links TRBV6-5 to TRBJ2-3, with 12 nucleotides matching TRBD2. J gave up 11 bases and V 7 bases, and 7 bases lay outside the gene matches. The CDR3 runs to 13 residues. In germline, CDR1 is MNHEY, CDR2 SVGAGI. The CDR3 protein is CASKPSGRAEQYF. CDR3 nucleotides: TGTGCCAGCAAACCTAGCGGGAGGGCCGAGCAGTATTTT.

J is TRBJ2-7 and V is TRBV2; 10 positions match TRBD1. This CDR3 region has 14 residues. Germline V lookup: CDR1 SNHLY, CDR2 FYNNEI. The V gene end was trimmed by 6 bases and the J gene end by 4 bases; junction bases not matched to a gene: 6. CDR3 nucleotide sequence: TGTGCCAGCAGAACGACAGGGGGCTTGTACGAGCAGTACTTC. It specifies CASRTTGGLYEQYF.

Here the CDR3 DNA reads TGTGCCAGCAGTTTCAGTCTCTCGCCAGGGGGCATGTCCTACGAGCAGTACTTC. This sequence encodes CASSFSLSPGGMSYEQYF. The chain recombines TRBV27 with TRBJ2-7; 8 nucleotides agree with TRBD1. This CDR3 spans 18 amino acids. V shed 3 bases and J 1 base; nucleotides not matched to a gene: 14. Germline V gene lookup returns CDR1 MNHEY and CDR2 SMNVEV (reference sequence).

CDR3 nucleotides: TGTGCCAGCAGCCGAGGGACGACAGGGTCAGACGAGCAGTACTTC. This translates into CASSRGTTGSDEQYF. The chain combines TRBV7-2 with TRBJ2-7; TRBD1 agrees at 7 bases. The CDR3 is 15 amino acids. V lost 5 bases, J lost 5 bases, and 12 bases stayed unmatched. Germline values: CDR1 SGHTA, CDR2 FQGNSA. Full variable domain (rest looked up from reference TRBV7-2 and TRBJ2-7): GAGVSQSPSNKVTEKGKDVELRCDPISGHTALYWYRQSLGQGLEFLIYFQGNSAPDKSGLPSDRFSAERTGGSVSTLTIQRTQQEDSAVYLCASSRGTTGSDEQYFGPGTRLTVT.

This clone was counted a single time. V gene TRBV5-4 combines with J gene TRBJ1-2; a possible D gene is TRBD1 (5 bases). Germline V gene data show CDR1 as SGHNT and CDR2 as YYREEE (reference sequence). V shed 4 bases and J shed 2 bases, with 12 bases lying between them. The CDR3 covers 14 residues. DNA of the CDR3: TGTGCCAGCAGCCCCGGGGGAGTGAACTATGGCTACACCTTC. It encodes CASSPGGVNYGYTF.